This record looks at one TCR beta chain sequence and its context. This CDR3 is 14 amino acids long. Between the trimmed V and J ends, which lost 10 bases and 1 base, there was a span of 16 bases. Germline V gene sequence: CDR1 MNHEY, CDR2 SVGAGI. This record comes from a study of blood T cell repertoires in COVID-19. Whole-study context: The analysed material was cDNA or gDNA that came from T cells, B-cell-depleted T cells, or PBMCs.

The data were produced by immunoSEQ multiplex PCR, yet TCRdb's version contains in-frame clones alone and is incomplete. The sample includes around 130,000 clones, roughly four fifths of them seen just once. The TCR sequence derives from a woman between 45 and 65 years old with acute COVID-19. The sample taken for sequencing was PBMCs or T cells enriched from blood (not recorded which). The chain employs TRBV6-5 and TRBJ1-1; D gene ambiguous. CDR3 loop: CATLPTGKNTEAFF. CDR3 DNA sequence: TGTGCCACCCTCCCGACGGGGAAGAACACTGAAGCTTTCTTT.